This T cell receptor (beta chain) was recorded in a study of T cell changes during pregnancy in multiple sclerosis. Measured with immunoSEQ multiplex PCR; TCRdb has only the in-frame clones, and not every one. The sample comprises about 24,000 clones, around 86% of which are singletons, and roughly 1% rests with the top ten. This clone was observed a single time. Germline V gives CDR1 SQVTM, CDR2 ANQGSEA. The CDR3 consists of 13 residues. The V and J ends lost 1 base and 10 bases, in that order; junction bases with no gene match: 9. The chain recombines TRBV29-1 with TRBJ1-1, with 7 positions matching TRBD1. This TCR came from a female donor in good health, enrolled as a control in a pregnancy study. This specimen was CD4+ T cells from peripheral blood mononuclear cells, taken in the second trimester of pregnancy. For the CDR3, the DNA is TGCAGCGTTGAAGGAGTGATGACAGGGTTAGCTTTCTTT. It is translated as CSVEGVMTGLAFF.